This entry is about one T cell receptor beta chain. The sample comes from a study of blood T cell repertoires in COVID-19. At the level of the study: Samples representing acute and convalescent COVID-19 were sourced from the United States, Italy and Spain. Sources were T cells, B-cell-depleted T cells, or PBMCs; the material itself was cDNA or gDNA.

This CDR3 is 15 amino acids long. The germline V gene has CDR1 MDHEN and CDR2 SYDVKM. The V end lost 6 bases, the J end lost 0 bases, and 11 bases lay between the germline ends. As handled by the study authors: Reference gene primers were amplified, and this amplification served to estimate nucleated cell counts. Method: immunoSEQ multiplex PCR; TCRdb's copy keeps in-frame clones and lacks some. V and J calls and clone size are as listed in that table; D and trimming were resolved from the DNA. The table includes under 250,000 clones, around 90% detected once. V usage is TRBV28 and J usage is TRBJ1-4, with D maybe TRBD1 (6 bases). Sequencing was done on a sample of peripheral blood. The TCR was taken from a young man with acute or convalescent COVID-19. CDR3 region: CASRIGQTTNEKLFF. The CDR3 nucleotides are TGTGCCAGCAGGATCGGACAGACAACTAATGAAAAACTGTTTTTT.